The 8 T cell receptor beta chains listed next were all sequenced from one sample in a study of T cells in Graves' hyperthyroidism and ophthalmopathy. RNA transcripts served as the template for amplifying TCR beta CDR3 regions. The study used the HTBI primer set for a first-round RT-PCR of the TCR CDR3. Each CDR3 protein is one row after TCRdb ran MiXCR on the multiplex PCR reads. This sample yields 250,000 to 350,000 distinct CDR3 sequences, of which approximately 23% are seen a single time; roughly 60% belongs to the top ten. Sequenced sample: blood. Every receptor here comes from a man aged 30 to 45 with Graves' ophthalmopathy.

This chain uses TRBV5-1 with TRBJ2-3; D is ambiguous. CDR3 length: 15 amino acids. Per germline, CDR1 SGHRS and CDR2 YFSETQ. V lost 0 bases and J lost 0, with 8 bases in between. The CDR3 bases are TGCGCCAGCAGCTTGGACAAACCGAGCACAGATACGCAGTATTTT. This encodes CASSLDKPSTDTQYF.

In its sample, this clonotype was seen a few times. The V gene is TRBV30, the J gene TRBJ2-3, with 11 bases lining up with TRBD2. Germline CDR1 is GTSNPN and CDR2 is SVGIG (reference sequence). CDR3 length: 14 residues. V lost 7 bases, J lost 2 bases, and 5 bases stayed unmatched. CDR3 nucleotides: TGTGCCTATACGACTAGCGGGACCACAGATACGCAGTATTTT. Translation gives CAYTTSGTTDTQYF.

This clonotype has just a few counts. The chain is built from TRBV20-1 and TRBJ2-2, with 7 positions matching TRBD2. This CDR3 has 15 amino acids. Trimming cost V 1 base and J 3 bases; bases outside gene matches: 5. Germline V gives CDR1 DFQATT, CDR2 SNEGSKA (reference sequence). This CDR3 reads CSARVASGYTGELFF. The CDR3 DNA follows: TGCAGTGCTAGAGTAGCTAGCGGATACACCGGGGAGCTGTTTTTT.

This clonotype was counted a few times. V gene TRBV19 combines with J gene TRBJ2-7; a possible D gene is TRBD2 (5 bases). Germline V CDR1 and CDR2: LNHDA, SQIVND (reference sequence). CDR3 length: 14 amino acids. The V end lost 3 bases, the J end lost 7 bases, and 16 bases lay between the germline ends. Here the CDR3 reads CASSIRRGLGEQYF. The CDR3 nucleotides are TGTGCCAGTAGTATTCGTCGAGGGCTCGGAGAGCAGTACTTC.

This clonotype was counted only a few times. The V gene is TRBV9, the J gene TRBJ1-1; D is undetermined. CDR3 size: 15 residues. CDR1 is SGDLS and CDR2 is YYNGEE in the germline V gene. The V and J ends lost 1 base and 0 bases respectively, with 10 bases between them. As DNA, the CDR3 is TGTGCCAGCAGCGTAATTGCGGGGATGAACACTGAAGCTTTCTTT. This encodes CASSVIAGMNTEAFF.

In this sample, this clonotype turned up many times. The gene calls are TRBV28 and TRBJ2-4; D gene unclear. The CDR3 spans 15 residues. The germline V and J ends were trimmed by 4 bases and 3 bases, with 13 bases remaining between them. The germline V gene encodes CDR1 MDHEN and CDR2 SYDVKM. CDR3: CASSSFQWGKNIQYF. The CDR3 DNA is TGTGCCAGCAGTTCATTCCAGTGGGGCAAAAACATTCAGTACTTC. Full variable domain (remainder filled in from reference TRBV28 and TRBJ2-4): DVKVTQSSRYLVKRTGEKVFLECVQDMDHENMFWYRQDPGLGLRLIYFSYDVKMKEKGDIPEGYSVSREKKERFSLILESASTNQTSMYLCASSSFQWGKNIQYFGAGTRLSVL.

This clonotype was observed a handful of times. The V and J genes are TRBV12-3 or TRBV12-4 and TRBJ1-1; 10 bases are a match to TRBD1. J was trimmed by 8 bases and V by 6 bases; bases with no gene match: 12. CDR3 length: 15 residues. CDR3 bases: TGTGCCAGCAGACCTCCGGGACAGGGGAGGATCGAAGCTTTCTTT. It codes for CASRPPGQGRIEAFF.

This clonotype was observed at least ten times. The chain employs TRBV27 and TRBJ2-2; TRBD2 might be the D (6 bases). CDR3 size: 13 residues. V shed 3 bases and J shed 7 bases, with 9 bases lying between them. Germline V gene sequence: CDR1 MNHEY, CDR2 SMNVEV (reference sequence). CDR3 DNA sequence: TGTGCCAGCAGTTTGGAGGGATACGGGGAGCTGTTTTTT. Translation: CASSLEGYGELFF.